The 27 T cell receptor beta chains below come from one sample, sequenced in a study of T cell changes during pregnancy in multiple sclerosis. The repertoire was sequenced with immunoSEQ multiplex PCR; TCRdb's copy has only in-frame clones and lacks some. The sample gives around 50,000 clones, around 90% of which show up once; less than 2% is in the top ten. Specimen: peripheral blood, collected in the first trimester of pregnancy. Receptor source: a female donor with multiple sclerosis, enrolled in a pregnancy study.

The chain uses TRBV5-1 and TRBJ2-7; perhaps TRBD2 as D (6 bases). The CDR3 has 13 residues. Trimming took off 0 bases at V and 6 bases at J, with 10 bases between the two ends. Germline V gene data show CDR1 as SGHRS and CDR2 as YFSETQ. The DNA of the CDR3 is TGCGCCAGCAGCTTGGCCGGCGGGGCCGAGCAGTACTTC. It specifies CASSLAGGAEQYF.

The V gene is TRBV2, the J gene TRBJ1-4; 7 positions agree with TRBD1. Unmatched junction bases numbered 1, after V lost 4 bases and J lost 5 bases. Germline V CDR1 and CDR2: SNHLY, FYNNEI. The CDR3 is made up of 13 amino acids. This CDR3 reads CASSGRGNEKLFF. The CDR3, as DNA: TGTGCCAGCAGTGGCAGGGGGAATGAAAAACTGTTTTTT.

The chain couples TRBV2 to TRBJ2-7, with 10 positions matching TRBD1. The J segment lost 7 bases and the V segment lost 4 bases, leaving 10 bases of the junction unmatched. The CDR3 has 15 residues. The germline CDR1 and CDR2 sequences are SNHLY and FYNNEI. CDR3 in DNA: TGTGCCAGCAGTGCCCAGGGACAGGGGTATTCGGAGCAGTACTTC. This translates into CASSAQGQGYSEQYF.

Comment on this clone: The same CDR3 also results from other DNA sequences found in this sample. This chain uses TRBV5-1 with TRBJ1-1; 10 bases match TRBD1. This CDR3 region has 15 residues. Germline V gene lookup returns CDR1 SGHRS and CDR2 YFSETQ. J was trimmed by 7 bases and V by 4 bases; bases with no gene match: 10. As DNA, the CDR3 is TGCGCCAGCAGCGCGACGACAGGGGGCATTGTTGAAGCTTTCTTT. Its translation: CASSATTGGIVEAFF.

This clone was counted a single time. The chain recombines TRBV27 with TRBJ2-7; 7 nucleotides line up with TRBD1. CDR3 length: 16 amino acids. The germline V gene has CDR1 MNHEY and CDR2 SMNVEV (reference sequence). Trimming removed 4 bases from V and 2 bases from J; junction bases left unmatched: 11. The CDR3 region is CASSSTGSPNAYEQYF. The CDR3 DNA sequence: TGTGCCAGCAGTTCGACAGGGAGCCCCAACGCCTACGAGCAGTACTTC.

The CDR3 DNA reads as TGTGCCAGCAGACACGAGGTCGGGGAGACCCAGTACTTC. Its protein product is CASRHEVGETQYF. This chain uses TRBV6-4 with TRBJ2-5; D not resolved. This CDR3 region has 13 residues. The V end was cut by 6 bases, the J end by 5 bases, with 13 bases between. CDR1 is MRHNA and CDR2 is SNTAGT in the germline V gene.

This sequence joins TRBV11-2 and TRBJ2-1; 10 nucleotides line up with TRBD1. CDR1 is SGHAT, CDR2 FQNNGV, per germline. V dropped 5 bases and J dropped 9; count of bases not matched to a gene: 10. There are 15 residues in the CDR3. The CDR3 region has the DNA TGTGCCAGCAGCCTTGGGACAGGGGTAAAGGGTGAGCAGTTCTTC. It is translated as CASSLGTGVKGEQFF.

The chain recombines TRBV9 with TRBJ2-1; possible D gene TRBD2, 7 bases. This CDR3 is 12 amino acids long. Germline V gene lookup returns CDR1 SGDLS and CDR2 YYNGEE. V was pared by 3 bases and J by 9 bases, with 10 bases between. The CDR3 DNA follows: TGTGCCAGCAGCGGGGAGGGGGGTGAGCAGTTCTTC. It codes for CASSGEGGEQFF.

This clone was recorded once. The chain carries TRBV30 and TRBJ2-7; the match to TRBD1 covers 7 bases. Germline trimming cut 0 bases from V and 0 bases from J; bases unmatched to any gene: 8. Germline CDR1 reads GTSNPN; CDR2 reads SVGIG (reference sequence). This CDR3 is 16 amino acids long. In DNA, the CDR3 is TGTGCCTGGAGTGTACACCCCGGGGACAGCTCCTACGAGCAGTACTTC. Protein sequence: CAWSVHPGDSSYEQYF.

The rearrangement joins TRBV28 to TRBJ2-5; possibly TRBD1 for D (5 bases). The V and J ends lost 3 bases and 3 bases respectively, with 17 bases between them. CDR1 and CDR2 (germline): MDHEN, SYDVKM. The CDR3 has 16 residues. CDR3 amino acids: CASSFLSASREETQYF. The CDR3 DNA reads TGTGCCAGCAGTTTCCTATCGGCGAGCAGGGAAGAGACCCAGTACTTC.

The chain is built from TRBV5-1 and TRBJ2-3; TRBD1 aligns across 7 bases. This CDR3 has 20 residues. Germline V gene data show CDR1 as SGHRS and CDR2 as YFSETQ. V was clipped by 4 bases and J by 0 bases; unmatched bases: 20. For the CDR3, the DNA is TGCGCCAGCAGCCGATATCATCAGACACAGGGGCGCGGAAGCACAGATACGCAGTATTTT. This translates into CASSRYHQTQGRGSTDTQYF.

The CDR3: CASPRDNNEQFF. The CDR3 DNA sequence: TGTGCCAGCCCGCGGGATAACAATGAGCAGTTCTTC. This chain uses TRBV2 with TRBJ2-1; tentative D call: TRBD2 (6 bases). The germline V gene has CDR1 SNHLY and CDR2 FYNNEI. With 8 bases removed from V and 5 bases from J, the gap between germline ends came to 10 bases. CDR3 length equals 12 residues.

V gene TRBV5-1 combines with J gene TRBJ1-1; D is unresolved. V was cut by 6 bases and J by 4 bases, with 7 bases left in between. Germline CDR1 reads SGHRS; CDR2 reads YFSETQ. The CDR3 has 11 residues. CDR3 region: CASMRGTEAFF. For the CDR3, the DNA is TGCGCCAGCATGCGGGGCACTGAAGCTTTCTTT.

The chain carries TRBV7-2 and TRBJ2-2; D is unclear. CDR1 is SGHTA and CDR2 is FQGNSA in the germline V gene. Trimming left V 0 bases short and J 6 bases short, with 8 bases between. The CDR3 is 14 residues long. The DNA of the CDR3 is TGTGCCAGCAGCTTAGCGCGCCGGGCCGGGGAGCTGTTTTTT. Protein: CASSLARRAGELFF. The full variable domain, in which reference TRBV7-2 and TRBJ2-2 provide the parts outside the CDR3, is GAGVSQSPSNKVTEKGKDVELRCDPISGHTALYWYRQSLGQGLEFLIYFQGNSAPDKSGLPSDRFSAERTGGSVSTLTIQRTQQEDSAVYLCASSLARRAGELFFGEGSRLTVL.

This clone occurred once. The rearrangement joins TRBV6-5 to TRBJ1-1; 9 nucleotides agree with TRBD1. Looked up from germline, CDR1 is MNHEY and CDR2 is SVGAGI. The CDR3 is 14 amino acids. V shed 5 bases, J shed 6 bases, and the junction held 7 bases outside the gene matches. In DNA form, the CDR3 reads TGTGCCAGCAGTCCCGGGACAGGGTGGGCTGAAGCTTTCTTT. It specifies CASSPGTGWAEAFF.

The V and J genes are TRBV5-1 and TRBJ1-2, with TRBD1 as a possible D gene (5 bases). V lost 4 bases, J lost 4 bases, and 17 bases lay in between. The CDR3 is made up of 15 amino acids. Germline assignment: CDR1 SGHRS and CDR2 YFSETQ. The CDR3 loop reads CASSPRGGETYGYTF. The CDR3 DNA sequence: TGCGCCAGCAGCCCCCGTGGGGGGGAGACCTATGGCTACACCTTC.

V is TRBV19 and J is TRBJ1-2; no clear D. The CDR3 totals 13 residues. V dropped 7 bases and J dropped 1 base, with 10 bases sitting between them. Germline loops: CDR1 LNHDA, CDR2 SQIVND (reference sequence). The CDR3: CASIGRINYGYTF. CDR3 sequence (DNA): TGTGCCAGTATTGGGAGGATTAACTATGGCTACACCTTC. The full variable domain, rest sourced from reference TRBV19 and TRBJ1-2, is DGGITQSPKYLFRKEGQNVTLSCEQNLNHDAMYWYRQDPGQGLRLIYYSQIVNDFQKGDIAEGYSVSREKKESFPLTVTSAQKNPTAFYLCASIGRINYGYTFGSGTRLTVV.

This clone was observed a single time. The J gene is TRBJ2-1, the V gene TRBV9; the match to TRBD1 covers 7 bases. This CDR3 has 14 amino acids. CDR1 SGDLS and CDR2 YYNGEE come from the germline V gene. Trimming cost V 3 bases and J 3 bases; bases outside gene matches: 3. The chain's CDR3 is CASSGDSYYNEQFF. The CDR3 nucleotides read TGTGCCAGCAGCGGGGACAGTTACTACAATGAGCAGTTCTTC.

The chain employs TRBV18 and TRBJ1-5; possibly TRBD1 for D (5 bases). The CDR3 is 13 residues long. V shed 3 bases and J shed 6 bases, with 9 bases lying between them. The germline CDR1 and CDR2 sequences are KGHSH and LQKENI. For the CDR3, the DNA is TGTGCCAGCTCACCGGGGGGAGCTCAGCCCCAGCATTTT. Translating it yields CASSPGGAQPQHF.

V and J are TRBV4-1 and TRBJ1-1; 7 positions agree with TRBD1. The CDR3 consists of 15 residues. V lost 5 bases and J lost 0; bases outside the gene matches: 6. CDR1 MGHRA and CDR2 YSYEKL come from the germline V gene. The CDR3 protein is CASSARTGVNTEAFF. CDR3 DNA: TGCGCCAGCAGCGCCCGGACAGGCGTGAACACTGAAGCTTTCTTT.

The V gene is TRBV7-3, the J gene TRBJ2-2, with TRBD2 identical over 10 bases. The CDR3 has 16 amino acids. V was pared by 4 bases and J by 4 bases, with 6 bases of the junction left unmatched. Germline-derived CDR1 and CDR2 are SGHTA and FQGTGA. The CDR3 protein is CASSSLTSGVTGELFF. The CDR3 DNA reads as TGTGCCAGCAGCTCACTTACTAGCGGGGTCACCGGGGAGCTGTTTTTT.

The V and J genes are TRBV6-1 and TRBJ2-5, with D unresolved. Trimming cost V 1 base and J 2 bases, with 11 bases left between them. This CDR3 is built from 15 residues. CDR1 is MNHNS and CDR2 is SASEGT in the germline V gene. The CDR3 sequence is CASSEGGFSQETQYF. CDR3 DNA sequence: TGTGCCAGCAGTGAAGGAGGTTTCAGTCAAGAGACCCAGTACTTC.

This chain joins TRBV4-1 and TRBJ1-2; maybe TRBD1 (6 bases). Germline values: CDR1 MGHRA, CDR2 YSYEKL. V was clipped by 1 base and J by 0 bases, with 9 bases between them. The CDR3 has 15 amino acids. The CDR3 is CASSQVRDTNYGYTF. The CDR3 bases are TGCGCCAGCAGCCAAGTTCGGGACACTAACTATGGCTACACCTTC.

The V call is TRBV2, the J call TRBJ2-5; D is unresolved. V dropped 4 bases and J dropped 4 bases, with 4 bases sitting between them. The CDR3 is 11 residues long. The germline V gene encodes CDR1 SNHLY and CDR2 FYNNEI. CDR3 nucleotides: TGTGCCAGCAGTGTATCAGAGACCCAGTACTTC. Its translation: CASSVSETQYF.

This chain connects TRBV15 to TRBJ1-1; 7 bases are a match to TRBD1. The V gene's germline CDR1 is LNHNV and CDR2 YYDKDF (reference sequence). Trimming at V came to 5 bases and at J to 0 bases, leaving 3 bases not matched to a gene. CDR3 length equals 14 residues. In DNA form, the CDR3 reads TGTGCCACCAGCTGGACAGGACTGAACACTGAAGCTTTCTTT. Translation gives CATSWTGLNTEAFF.

The chain joins TRBV28 to TRBJ2-7, with D unresolved. CDR3 length: 11 residues. V gave up 8 bases and J gave up 4 bases, with 9 bases separating them. CDR1 and CDR2 (germline): MDHEN, SYDVKM. In DNA, the CDR3 is TGTGCCAGCGCGAATTATTACGAGCAGTACTTC. Residues: CASANYYEQYF.

The chain combines TRBV28 with TRBJ1-1; 7 bases line up with TRBD1. The CDR3 is 16 amino acids. The germline V gene encodes CDR1 MDHEN and CDR2 SYDVKM. Trimming removed 6 bases from V and 4 bases from J; junction bases left unmatched: 14. CDR3 loop: CASRDPGTVWGTEAFF. CDR3 bases: TGTGCCAGCAGGGATCCCGGGACAGTATGGGGCACTGAAGCTTTCTTT.